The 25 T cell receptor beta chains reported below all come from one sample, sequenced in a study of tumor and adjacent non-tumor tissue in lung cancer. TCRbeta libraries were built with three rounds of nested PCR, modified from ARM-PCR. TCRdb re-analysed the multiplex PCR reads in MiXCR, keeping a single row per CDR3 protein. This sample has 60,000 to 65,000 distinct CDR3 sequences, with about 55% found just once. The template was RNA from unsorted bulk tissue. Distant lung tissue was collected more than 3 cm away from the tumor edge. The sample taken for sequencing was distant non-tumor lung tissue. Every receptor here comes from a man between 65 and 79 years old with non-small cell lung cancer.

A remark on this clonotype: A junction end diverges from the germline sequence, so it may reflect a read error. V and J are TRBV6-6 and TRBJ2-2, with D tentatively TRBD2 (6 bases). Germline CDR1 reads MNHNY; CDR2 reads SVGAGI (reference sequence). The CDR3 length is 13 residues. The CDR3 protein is CASFDMRTGGLFF. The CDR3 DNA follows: TGTGCCAGCTTTGACATGCGGACCGGGGGGCTGTTTTTT.

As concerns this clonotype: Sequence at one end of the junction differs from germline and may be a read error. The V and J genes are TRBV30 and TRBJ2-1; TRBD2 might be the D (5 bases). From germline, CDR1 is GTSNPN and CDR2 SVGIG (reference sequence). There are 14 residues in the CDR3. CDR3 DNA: TGTGTCTGGACGAGGGCGGTGATATATAATGAGCAGTTCTTC. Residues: CVWTRAVIYNEQFF. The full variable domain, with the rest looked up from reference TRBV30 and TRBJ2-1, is SQTIHQWPATLVQPVGSPLSLECTVEGTSNPNLYWYRQAAGRGLQLLFYSVGIGQISSEVPQNLSASRPQDRQFILSSKKLLLSDSGFYLCVWTRAVIYNEQFFGPGTRLTVL.

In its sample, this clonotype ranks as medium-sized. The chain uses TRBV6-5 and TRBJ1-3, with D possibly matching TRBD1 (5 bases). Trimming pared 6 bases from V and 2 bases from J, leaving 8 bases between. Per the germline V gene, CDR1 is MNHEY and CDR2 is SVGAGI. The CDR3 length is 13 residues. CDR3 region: CASRPGAGNTIYF. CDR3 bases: TGTGCCAGCAGGCCGGGGGCTGGAAACACCATATATTTT.

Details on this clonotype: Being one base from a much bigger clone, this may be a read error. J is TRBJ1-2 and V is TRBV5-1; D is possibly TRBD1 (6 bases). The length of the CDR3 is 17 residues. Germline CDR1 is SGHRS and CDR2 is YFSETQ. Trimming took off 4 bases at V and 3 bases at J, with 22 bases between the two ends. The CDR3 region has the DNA TGCGCCAGCAGCGGGACACCGATCCTTAGAGTGGACTATGGCTACACCTTC. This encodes CASSGTPILRVDYGYTF. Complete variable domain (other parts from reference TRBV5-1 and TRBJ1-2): KAGVTQTPRYLIKTRGQQVTLSCSPISGHRSVSWYQQTPGQGLQFLFEYFSETQRNKGNFPGRFSGRQFSNSRSEMNVSTLELGDSALYLCASSGTPILRVDYGYTFGSGTRLTVV.

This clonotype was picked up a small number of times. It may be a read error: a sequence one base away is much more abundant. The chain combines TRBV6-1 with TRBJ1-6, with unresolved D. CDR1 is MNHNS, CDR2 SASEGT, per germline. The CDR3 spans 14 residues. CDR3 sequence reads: CASTELGKGSPLHF. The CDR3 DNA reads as TGTGCCAGCACTGAACTGGGGAAAGGTTCACCCCTCCACTTT.

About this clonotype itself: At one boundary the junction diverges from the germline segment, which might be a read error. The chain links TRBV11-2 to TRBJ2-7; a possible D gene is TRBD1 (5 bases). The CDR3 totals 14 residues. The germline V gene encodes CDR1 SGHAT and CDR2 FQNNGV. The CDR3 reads CANSLGDRNYERYF. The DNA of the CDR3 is TGTGCCAACAGCTTAGGAGACAGAAACTACGAGCGATACTTC.

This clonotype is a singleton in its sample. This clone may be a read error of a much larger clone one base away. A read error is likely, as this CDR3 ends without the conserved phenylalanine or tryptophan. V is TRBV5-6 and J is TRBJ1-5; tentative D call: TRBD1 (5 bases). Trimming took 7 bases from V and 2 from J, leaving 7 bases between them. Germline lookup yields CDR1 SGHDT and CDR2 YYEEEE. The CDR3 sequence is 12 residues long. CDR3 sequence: CASRRGNQPQHS. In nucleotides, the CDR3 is TGTGCCAGCCGCAGGGGCAATCAGCCCCAGCATTCT.

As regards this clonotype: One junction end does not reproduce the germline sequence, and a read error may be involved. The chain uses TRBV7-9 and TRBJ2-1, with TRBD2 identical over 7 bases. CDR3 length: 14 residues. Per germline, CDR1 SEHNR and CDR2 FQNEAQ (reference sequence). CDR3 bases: TGTGCCACCAGCTTCCCGGGGGGTCGTCTTGAGCAGTTCTTC. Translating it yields CATSFPGGRLEQFF.

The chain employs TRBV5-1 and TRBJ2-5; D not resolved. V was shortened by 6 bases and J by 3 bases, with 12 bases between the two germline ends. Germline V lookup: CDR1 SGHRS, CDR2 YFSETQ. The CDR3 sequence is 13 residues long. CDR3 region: CASNFQPKETQYF. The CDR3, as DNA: TGCGCCAGCAACTTCCAACCTAAAGAGACCCAGTACTTC. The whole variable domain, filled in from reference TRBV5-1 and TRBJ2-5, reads KAGVTQTPRYLIKTRGQQVTLSCSPISGHRSVSWYQQTPGQGLQFLFEYFSETQRNKGNFPGRFSGRQFSNSRSEMNVSTLELGDSALYLCASNFQPKETQYFGPGTRLLVL.

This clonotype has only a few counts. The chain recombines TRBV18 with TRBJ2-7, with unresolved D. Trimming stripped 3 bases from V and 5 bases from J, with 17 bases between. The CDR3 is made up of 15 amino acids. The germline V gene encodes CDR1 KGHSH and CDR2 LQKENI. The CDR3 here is CASSPGPLNGNEQYF. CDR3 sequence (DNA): TGTGCCAGCTCACCCGGACCCTTAAACGGTAACGAGCAGTACTTC.

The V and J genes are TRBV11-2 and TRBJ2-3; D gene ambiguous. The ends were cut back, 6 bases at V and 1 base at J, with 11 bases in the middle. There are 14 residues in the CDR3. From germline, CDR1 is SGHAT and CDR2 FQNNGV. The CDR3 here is CASSSRMGTDTQYF. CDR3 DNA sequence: TGTGCCAGCAGTTCACGGATGGGCACAGATACGCAGTATTTT.

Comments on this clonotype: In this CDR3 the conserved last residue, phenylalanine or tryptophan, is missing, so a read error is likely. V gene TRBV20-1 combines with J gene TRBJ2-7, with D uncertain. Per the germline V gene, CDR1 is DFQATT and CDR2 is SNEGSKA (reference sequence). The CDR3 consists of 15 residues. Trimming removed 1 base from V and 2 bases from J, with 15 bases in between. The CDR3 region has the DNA TGCAGTGCTAGAGTGTTGACTGGGAACACCTACGAGCAGTACATC. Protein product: CSARVLTGNTYEQYI.

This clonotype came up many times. The chain's CDR3 is CASSSRAPGTGKSNQPQHF. CDR3 coding DNA: TGTGCCAGCAGTTCAAGGGCCCCCGGGACAGGGAAAAGCAATCAGCCCCAGCATTTT. The rearrangement joins TRBV6-5 to TRBJ1-5; the match to TRBD1 covers 9 bases. The CDR3 totals 19 residues. In germline, CDR1 is MNHEY, CDR2 SVGAGI. V lost 4 bases, J lost 1 base, and 14 bases stayed unmatched.

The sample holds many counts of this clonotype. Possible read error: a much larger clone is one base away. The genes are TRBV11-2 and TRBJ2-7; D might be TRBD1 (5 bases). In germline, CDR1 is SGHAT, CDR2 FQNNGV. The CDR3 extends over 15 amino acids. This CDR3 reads CAGSLVRGSHYEQYF. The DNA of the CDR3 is TGTGCCGGCAGCTTAGTTAGGGGATCCCACTACGAGCAGTACTTC.

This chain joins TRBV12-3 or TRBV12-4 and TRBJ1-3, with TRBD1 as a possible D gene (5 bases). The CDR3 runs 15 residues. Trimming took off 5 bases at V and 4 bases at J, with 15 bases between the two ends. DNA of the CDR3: TGTGCCAGCAGTCTTAAGAAGCAGGGCGGAAACACCATATATTTT. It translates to CASSLKKQGGNTIYF.

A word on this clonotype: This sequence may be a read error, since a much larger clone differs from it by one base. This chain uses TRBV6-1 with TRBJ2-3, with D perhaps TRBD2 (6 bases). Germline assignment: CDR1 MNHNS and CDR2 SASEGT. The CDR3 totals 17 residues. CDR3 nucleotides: TGTACCAGCTCAGCTACAGGACTAAACGCTGGTTCCCAAGCGCAGTATTTT. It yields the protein CTSSATGLNAGSQAQYF.

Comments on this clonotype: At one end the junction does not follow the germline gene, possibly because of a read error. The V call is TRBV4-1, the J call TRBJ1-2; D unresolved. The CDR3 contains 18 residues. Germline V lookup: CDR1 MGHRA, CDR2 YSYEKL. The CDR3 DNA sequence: TGCACCAGCAGCCAAGATCATCGGGGTGCAGGCGCTAACTATGGCTACACCTTC. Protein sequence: CTSSQDHRGAGANYGYTF.

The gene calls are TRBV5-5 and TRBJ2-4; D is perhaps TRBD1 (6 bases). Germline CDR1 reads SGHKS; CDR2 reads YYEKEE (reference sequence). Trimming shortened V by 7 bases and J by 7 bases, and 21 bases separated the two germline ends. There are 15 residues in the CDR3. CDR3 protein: CASVVLGGMENIQYF. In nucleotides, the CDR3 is TGTGCCAGCGTCGTTCTAGGGGGAATGGAGAACATTCAGTACTTC.

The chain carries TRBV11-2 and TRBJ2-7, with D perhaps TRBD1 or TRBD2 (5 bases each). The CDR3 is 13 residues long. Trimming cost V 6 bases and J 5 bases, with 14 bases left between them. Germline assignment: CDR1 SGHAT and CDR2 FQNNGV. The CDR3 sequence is CASSSGAYHEQYF. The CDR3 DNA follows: TGTGCCAGCAGTTCCGGGGCTTACCACGAGCAGTACTTC.

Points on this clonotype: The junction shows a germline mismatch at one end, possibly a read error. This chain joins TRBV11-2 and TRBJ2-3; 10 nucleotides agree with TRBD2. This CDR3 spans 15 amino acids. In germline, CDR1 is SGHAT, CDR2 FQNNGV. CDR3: CACSFRTSGSNTQYF. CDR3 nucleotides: TGTGCCTGCAGCTTTCGGACTAGCGGTTCCAATACGCAGTATTTT.

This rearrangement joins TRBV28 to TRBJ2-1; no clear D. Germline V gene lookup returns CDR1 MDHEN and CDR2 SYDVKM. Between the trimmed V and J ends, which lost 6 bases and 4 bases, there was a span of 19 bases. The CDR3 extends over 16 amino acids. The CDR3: CASRIKTDLKYNEQFF. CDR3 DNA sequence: TGTGCCAGCAGGATCAAGACGGACCTGAAGTACAATGAGCAGTTCTTC.

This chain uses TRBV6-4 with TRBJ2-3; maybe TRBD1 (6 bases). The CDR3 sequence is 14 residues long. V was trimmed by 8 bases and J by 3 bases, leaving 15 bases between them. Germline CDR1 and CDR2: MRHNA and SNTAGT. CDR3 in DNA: TGTGCCAGCGGAGAAGGGGGAGTGACAGATACGCAGTATTTT. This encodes CASGEGGVTDTQYF.

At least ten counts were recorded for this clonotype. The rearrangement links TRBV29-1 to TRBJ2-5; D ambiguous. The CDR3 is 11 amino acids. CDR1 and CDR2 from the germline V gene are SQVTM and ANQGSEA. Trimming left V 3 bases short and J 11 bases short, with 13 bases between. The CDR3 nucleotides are TGCAGCGTTGAGTACACTGTCTCGCAGTACTTC. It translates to CSVEYTVSQYF. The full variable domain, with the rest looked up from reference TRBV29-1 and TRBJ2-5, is SAVISQKPSRDICQRGTSLTIQCQVDSQVTMMFWYRQQPGQSLTLIATANQGSEATYESGFVIDKFPISRPNLTFSTLTVSNMSPEDSSIYLCSVEYTVSQYFGPGTRLLVL.

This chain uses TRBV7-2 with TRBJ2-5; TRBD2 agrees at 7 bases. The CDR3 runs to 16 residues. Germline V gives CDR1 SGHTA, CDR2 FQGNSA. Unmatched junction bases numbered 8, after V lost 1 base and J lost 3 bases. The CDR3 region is CASSLGRRERKETQYF. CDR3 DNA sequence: TGTGCCAGCAGCTTAGGGAGGCGGGAGAGGAAAGAGACCCAGTACTTC.

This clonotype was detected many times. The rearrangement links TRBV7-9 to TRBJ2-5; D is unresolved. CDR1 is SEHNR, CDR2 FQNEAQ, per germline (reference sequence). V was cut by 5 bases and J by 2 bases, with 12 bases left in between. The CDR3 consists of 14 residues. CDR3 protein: CASSLAAPQETQYF. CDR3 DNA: TGTGCCAGCAGCCTCGCGGCCCCTCAAGAGACCCAGTACTTC.